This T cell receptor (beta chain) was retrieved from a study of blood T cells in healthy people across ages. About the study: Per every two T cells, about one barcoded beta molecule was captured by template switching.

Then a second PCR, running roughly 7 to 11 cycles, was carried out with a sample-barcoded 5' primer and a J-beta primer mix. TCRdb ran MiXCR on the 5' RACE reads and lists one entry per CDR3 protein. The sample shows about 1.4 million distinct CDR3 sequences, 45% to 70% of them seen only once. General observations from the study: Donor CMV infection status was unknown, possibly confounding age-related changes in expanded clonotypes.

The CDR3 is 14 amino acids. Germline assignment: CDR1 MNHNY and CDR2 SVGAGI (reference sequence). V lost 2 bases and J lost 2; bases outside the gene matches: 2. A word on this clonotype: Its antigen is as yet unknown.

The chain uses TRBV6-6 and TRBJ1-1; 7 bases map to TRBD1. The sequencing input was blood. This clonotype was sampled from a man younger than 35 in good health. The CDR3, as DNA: TGTGCCAGCAGTTACCACAGGGGCAACACTGAAGCTTTCTTT. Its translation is CASSYHRGNTEAFF.